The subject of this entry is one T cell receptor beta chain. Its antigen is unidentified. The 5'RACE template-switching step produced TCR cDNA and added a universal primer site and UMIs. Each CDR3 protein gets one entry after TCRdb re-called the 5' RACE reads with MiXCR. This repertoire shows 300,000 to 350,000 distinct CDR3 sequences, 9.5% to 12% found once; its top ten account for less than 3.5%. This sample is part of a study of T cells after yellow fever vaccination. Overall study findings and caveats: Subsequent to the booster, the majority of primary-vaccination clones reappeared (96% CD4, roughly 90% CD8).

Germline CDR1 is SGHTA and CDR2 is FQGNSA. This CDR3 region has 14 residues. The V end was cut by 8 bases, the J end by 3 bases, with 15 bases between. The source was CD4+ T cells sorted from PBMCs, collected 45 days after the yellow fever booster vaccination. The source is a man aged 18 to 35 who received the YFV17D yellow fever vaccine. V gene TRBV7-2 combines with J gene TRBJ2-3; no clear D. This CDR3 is CASEFGIGTDTQYF. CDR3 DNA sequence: TGTGCCAGCGAGTTTGGCATCGGTACAGATACGCAGTATTTT.